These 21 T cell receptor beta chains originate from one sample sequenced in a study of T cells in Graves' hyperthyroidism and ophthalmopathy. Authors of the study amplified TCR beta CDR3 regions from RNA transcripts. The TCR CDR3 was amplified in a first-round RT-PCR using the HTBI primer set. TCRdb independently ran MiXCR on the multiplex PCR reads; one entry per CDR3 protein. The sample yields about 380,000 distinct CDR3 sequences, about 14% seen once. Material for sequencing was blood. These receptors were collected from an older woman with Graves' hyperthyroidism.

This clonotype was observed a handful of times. CDR3 sequence reads: CASRGPEIYEQFF. The CDR3 DNA reads TGTGCCAGCAGGGGACCCGAGATTTATGAGCAGTTCTTC. The chain is built from TRBV12-3 or TRBV12-4 and TRBJ2-1, with D perhaps being TRBD1 or TRBD2 (5 bases each). The CDR3 has 13 amino acids. Trimming took off 6 bases at V and 8 bases at J, with 14 bases between the two ends.

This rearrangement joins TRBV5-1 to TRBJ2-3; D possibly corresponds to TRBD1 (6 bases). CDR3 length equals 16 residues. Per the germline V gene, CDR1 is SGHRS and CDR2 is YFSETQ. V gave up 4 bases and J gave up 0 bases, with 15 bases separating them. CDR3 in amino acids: CASSPSGGISTDTQYF. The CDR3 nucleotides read TGCGCCAGCAGCCCAAGTGGGGGCATAAGCACAGATACGCAGTATTTT.

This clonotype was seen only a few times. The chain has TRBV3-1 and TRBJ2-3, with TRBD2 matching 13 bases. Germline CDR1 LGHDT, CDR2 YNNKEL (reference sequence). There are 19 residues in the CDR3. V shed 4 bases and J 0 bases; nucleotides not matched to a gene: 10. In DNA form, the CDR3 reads TGTGCCAGCAGCCTCCAGAACCCGGGACTAGCGGGGAGCACAGATACGCAGTATTTT. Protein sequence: CASSLQNPGLAGSTDTQYF.

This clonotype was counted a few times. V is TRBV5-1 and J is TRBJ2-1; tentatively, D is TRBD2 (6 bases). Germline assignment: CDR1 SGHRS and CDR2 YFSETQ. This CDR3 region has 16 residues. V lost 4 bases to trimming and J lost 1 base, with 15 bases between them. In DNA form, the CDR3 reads TGCGCCAGCAGCCCGGCGGGAATCCCGTCCTACAATGAGCAGTTCTTC. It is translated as CASSPAGIPSYNEQFF.

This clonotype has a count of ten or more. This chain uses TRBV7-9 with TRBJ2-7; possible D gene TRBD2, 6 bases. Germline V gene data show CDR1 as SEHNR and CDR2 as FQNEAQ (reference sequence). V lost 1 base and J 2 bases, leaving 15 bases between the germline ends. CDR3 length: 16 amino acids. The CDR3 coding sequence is TGTGCCAGCAGCTTAGTGGTTGGCGGGGACCCCTACGAGCAGTACTTC. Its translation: CASSLVVGGDPYEQYF.

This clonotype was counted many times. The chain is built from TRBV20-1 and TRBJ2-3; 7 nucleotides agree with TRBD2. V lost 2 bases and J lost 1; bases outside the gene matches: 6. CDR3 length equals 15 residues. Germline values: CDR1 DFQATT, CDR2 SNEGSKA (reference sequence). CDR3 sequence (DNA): TGCAGTGCTAGAATTGCGGGAGTCGGCACAGATACGCAGTATTTT. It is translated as CSARIAGVGTDTQYF.

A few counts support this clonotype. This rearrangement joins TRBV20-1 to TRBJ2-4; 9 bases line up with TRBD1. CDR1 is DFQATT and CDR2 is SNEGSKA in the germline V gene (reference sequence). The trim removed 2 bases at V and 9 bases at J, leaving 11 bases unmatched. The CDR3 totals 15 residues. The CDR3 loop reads CSARQRGTGYGIQYF. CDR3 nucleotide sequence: TGCAGTGCTAGACAACGGGGGACAGGGTACGGCATTCAGTACTTC.

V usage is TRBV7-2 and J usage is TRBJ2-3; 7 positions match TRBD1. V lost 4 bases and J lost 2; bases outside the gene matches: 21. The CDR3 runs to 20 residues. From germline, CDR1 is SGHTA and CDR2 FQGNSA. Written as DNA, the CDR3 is TGTGCCAGCAGCTACTCGCAGGGGGTCGGGTTGGCGCGAGCCACAGATACGCAGTATTTT. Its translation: CASSYSQGVGLARATDTQYF.

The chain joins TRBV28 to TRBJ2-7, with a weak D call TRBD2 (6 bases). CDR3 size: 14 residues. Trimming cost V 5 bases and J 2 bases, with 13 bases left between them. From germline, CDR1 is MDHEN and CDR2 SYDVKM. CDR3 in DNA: TGTGCCAGCAGTGCCGGGAGTGTACCCTACGAGCAGTACTTC. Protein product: CASSAGSVPYEQYF.

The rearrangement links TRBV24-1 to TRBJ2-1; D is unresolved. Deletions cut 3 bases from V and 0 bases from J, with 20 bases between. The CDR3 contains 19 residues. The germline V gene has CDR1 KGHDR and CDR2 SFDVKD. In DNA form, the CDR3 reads TGTGCCACCAGTGATGGATCCGGTCGGTTGCGGAGCTCCTACAATGAGCAGTTCTTC. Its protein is CATSDGSGRLRSSYNEQFF.

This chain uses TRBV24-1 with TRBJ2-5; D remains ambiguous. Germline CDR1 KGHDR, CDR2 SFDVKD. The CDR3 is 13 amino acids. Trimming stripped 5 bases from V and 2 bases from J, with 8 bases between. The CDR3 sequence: CATSGGLQETQYF. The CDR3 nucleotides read TGTGCCACCAGTGGTGGGCTTCAAGAGACCCAGTACTTC.

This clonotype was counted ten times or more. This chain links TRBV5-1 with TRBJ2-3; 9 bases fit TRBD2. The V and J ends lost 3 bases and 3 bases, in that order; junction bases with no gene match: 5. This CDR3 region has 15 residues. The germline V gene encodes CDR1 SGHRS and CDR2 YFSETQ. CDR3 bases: TGCGCCAGCAGCTGGCTACTAGCGGGTACAGATACGCAGTATTTT. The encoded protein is CASSWLLAGTDTQYF.

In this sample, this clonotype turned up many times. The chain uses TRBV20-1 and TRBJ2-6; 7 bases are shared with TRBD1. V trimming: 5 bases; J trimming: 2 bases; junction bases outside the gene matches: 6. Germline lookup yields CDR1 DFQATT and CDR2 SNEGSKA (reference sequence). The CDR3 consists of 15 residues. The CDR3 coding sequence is TGCAGTGCTGCCCAGACAGGGACTGGGGCCAACGTCCTGACTTTC. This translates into CSAAQTGTGANVLTF.

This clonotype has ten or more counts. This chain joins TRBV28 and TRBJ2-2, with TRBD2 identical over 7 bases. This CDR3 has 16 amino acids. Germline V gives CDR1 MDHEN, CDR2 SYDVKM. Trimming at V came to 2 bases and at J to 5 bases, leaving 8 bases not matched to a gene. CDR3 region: CASSLLTSRGTGELFF. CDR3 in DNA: TGTGCCAGCAGTTTACTGACTAGCCGAGGGACCGGGGAGCTGTTTTTT.

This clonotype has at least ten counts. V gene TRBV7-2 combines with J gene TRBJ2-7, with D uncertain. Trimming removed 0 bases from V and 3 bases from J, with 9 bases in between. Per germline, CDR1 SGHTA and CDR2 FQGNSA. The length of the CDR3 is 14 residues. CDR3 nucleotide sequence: TGTGCCAGCAGCTTAGCTCGGTCCAGCTACGAGCAGTACTTC. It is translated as CASSLARSSYEQYF.

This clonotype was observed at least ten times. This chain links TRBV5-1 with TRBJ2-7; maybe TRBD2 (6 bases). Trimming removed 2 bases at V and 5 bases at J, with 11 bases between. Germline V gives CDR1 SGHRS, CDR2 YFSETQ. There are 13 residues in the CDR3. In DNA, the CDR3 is TGCGCCAGCAGCTTCCCGGGAGTCGACGAGCAGTACTTC. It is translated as CASSFPGVDEQYF.

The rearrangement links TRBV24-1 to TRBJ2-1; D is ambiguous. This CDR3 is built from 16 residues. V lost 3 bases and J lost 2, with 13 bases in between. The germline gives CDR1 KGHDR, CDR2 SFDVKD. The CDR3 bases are TGTGCCACCAGTGATACCCTGCCCGCCGCCTACAATGAGCAGTTCTTC. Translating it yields CATSDTLPAAYNEQFF.

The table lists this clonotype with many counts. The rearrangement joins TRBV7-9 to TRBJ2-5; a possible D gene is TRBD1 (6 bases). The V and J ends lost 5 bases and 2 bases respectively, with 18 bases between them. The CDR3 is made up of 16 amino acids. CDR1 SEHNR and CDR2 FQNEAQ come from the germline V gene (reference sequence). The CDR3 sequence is CASSQSLGQGQETQYF. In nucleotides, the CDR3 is TGTGCCAGCAGCCAATCATTGGGACAAGGACAAGAGACCCAGTACTTC. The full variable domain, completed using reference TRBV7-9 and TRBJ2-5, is DTGVSQNPRHKITKRGQNVTFRCDPISEHNRLYWYRQTLGQGPEFLTYFQNEAQLEKSRLLSDRFSAERPKGSFSTLEIQRTEQGDSAMYLCASSQSLGQGQETQYFGPGTRLLVL.

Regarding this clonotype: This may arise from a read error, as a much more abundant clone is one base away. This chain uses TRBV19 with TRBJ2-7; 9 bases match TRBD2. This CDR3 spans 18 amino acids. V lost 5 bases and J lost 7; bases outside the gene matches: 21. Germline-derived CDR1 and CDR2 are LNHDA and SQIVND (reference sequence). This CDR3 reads CASSAKPSGASTRNEQYF. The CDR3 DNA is TGTGCCAGTAGTGCGAAACCTAGCGGGGCCTCCACCCGAAATGAGCAGTACTTC.

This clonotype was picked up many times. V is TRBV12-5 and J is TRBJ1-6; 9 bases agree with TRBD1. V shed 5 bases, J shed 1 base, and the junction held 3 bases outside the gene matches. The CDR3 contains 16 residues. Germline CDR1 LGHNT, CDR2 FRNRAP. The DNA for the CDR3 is TGTGCTAGTGGTCCGGGACAGGGATCCTATAATTCACCCCTCCACTTT. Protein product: CASGPGQGSYNSPLHF. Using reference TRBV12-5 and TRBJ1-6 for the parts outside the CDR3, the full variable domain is DARVTQTPRHKVTEMGQEVTMRCQPILGHNTVFWYRQTMMQGLELLAYFRNRAPLDDSGMPKDRFSAEMPDATLATLKIQPSEPRDSAVYFCASGPGQGSYNSPLHFGNGTRLTVT.

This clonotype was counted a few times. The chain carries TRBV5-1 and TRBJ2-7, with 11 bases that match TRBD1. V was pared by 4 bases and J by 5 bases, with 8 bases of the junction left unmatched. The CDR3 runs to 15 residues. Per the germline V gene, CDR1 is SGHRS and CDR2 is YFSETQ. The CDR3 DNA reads TGCGCCAGCAGCCCGCCGGGACAGGGGGTCCACGAGCAGTACTTC. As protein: CASSPPGQGVHEQYF.